This is a list of T cell receptor beta chains from one sample in a study of T-cell reconstitution after alpha-beta-depleted transplantation in children. TCRdb itself ran the PCR reads through MiXCR, one entry per CDR3 protein. The table has roughly 180,000 distinct CDR3 sequences, roughly 15% seen once; the top ten hold 13%. This sample comprised PBMCs from the stem cell graft donor, obtained from the stem cell graft. The receptors here all came from a human donor who donated a stem cell graft to a child with acute lymphoblastic leukemia. Both conserved end residues are part of each CDR3. The D gene is left open where the match is weak. Where a row states a size, it is once, few, many or the class of an expanded clone; other rows omit it.

j_gene: TRBJ2-7
abundance: few
d_gene: NA
v_gene: TRBV20-1
CDR3aa: CSASGLSNGRYEQYF
CDR3nt: TGCAGTGCTAGCGGGCTTTCGAACGGGCGCTACGAGCAGTACTTC

j_gene: TRBJ2-5
abundance: NA
d_gene: TRBD2
v_gene: TRBV5-1
CDR3aa: CASSDGGVQETQYF
CDR3nt: TGCGCCAGCTCCGATGGGGGGGTACAAGAGACCCAGTACTTC

j_gene: TRBJ2-1
abundance: many
d_gene: TRBD2
v_gene: TRBV12-3/TRBV12-4
CDR3aa: CASKRTSGMSEQFF
CDR3nt: TGTGCCAGCAAAAGGACTAGCGGGATGTCTGAGCAGTTCTTC

j_gene: TRBJ2-2
abundance: NA
d_gene: NA
v_gene: TRBV11-2
CDR3aa: CASSFLSTGELFF
CDR3nt: TGTGCCAGCAGCTTTTTATCCACCGGGGAGCTGTTTTTT

j_gene: TRBJ1-1
abundance: many
d_gene: NA
v_gene: TRBV6-6
CDR3aa: CASSFNPGTLNTEAFF
CDR3nt: TGTGCCAGCAGCTTTAATCCCGGGACCCTGAACACTGAAGCTTTCTTT

j_gene: TRBJ2-3
abundance: NA
d_gene: TRBD2
v_gene: TRBV15
CDR3aa: CATSSANPGLAASTDTQYF
CDR3nt: TGTGCCACCAGCAGCGCCAACCCGGGACTAGCGGCTAGCACAGATACGCAGTATTTT

j_gene: TRBJ2-7
abundance: NA
d_gene: NA
v_gene: TRBV6-6
CDR3aa: CASSYSDHYEQYF
CDR3nt: TGTGCCAGCAGTTACTCAGATCACTACGAGCAGTACTTC

j_gene: TRBJ2-5
abundance: NA
d_gene: TRBD2
v_gene: TRBV5-4
CDR3aa: CASSLAGGGVQETQYF
CDR3nt: TGTGCCAGCAGCTTGGCCGGGGGAGGGGTACAAGAGACCCAGTACTTC

j_gene: TRBJ1-1
abundance: many
d_gene: NA
v_gene: TRBV5-1
CDR3aa: CASSLNNEPGTEAFF
CDR3nt: TGCGCCAGCAGCTTAAACAATGAGCCGGGCACTGAAGCTTTCTTT

j_gene: TRBJ2-7
abundance: many
d_gene: TRBD1
v_gene: TRBV12-3/TRBV12-4
CDR3aa: CASSFTLDRVSSYEQYF
CDR3nt: TGTGCCAGCAGTTTTACTTTGGACAGGGTAAGCTCCTACGAGCAGTACTTC

j_gene: TRBJ2-1
abundance: many
d_gene: NA
v_gene: TRBV27
CDR3aa: CASSLWGSADEQFF
CDR3nt: TGTGCCAGCAGTTTATGGGGGTCCGCGGATGAGCAGTTCTTC

j_gene: TRBJ2-3
abundance: NA
d_gene: NA
v_gene: TRBV3-1
CDR3aa: CASSRFADPTDTQYF
CDR3nt: TGTGCCAGCAGCCGATTTGCCGACCCCACAGATACGCAGTATTTT

j_gene: TRBJ2-5
abundance: NA
d_gene: NA
v_gene: TRBV21-1
CDR3aa: CASSNRRQGAETQYF
CDR3nt: TGTGCCAGCAGCAATAGGAGACAGGGAGCGGAGACCCAGTACTTC

j_gene: TRBJ2-3
abundance: few
d_gene: NA
v_gene: TRBV12-3/TRBV12-4
CDR3aa: CASSSFESGVGDTQYF
CDR3nt: TGTGCCAGCAGTTCCTTTGAGAGTGGGGTAGGAGATACGCAGTATTTT

j_gene: TRBJ2-1
abundance: many
d_gene: TRBD1
v_gene: TRBV10-1
CDR3aa: CASRTGTGGNEQFF
CDR3nt: TGCGCCAGCAGAACCGGGACAGGGGGAAATGAGCAGTTCTTC

j_gene: TRBJ1-1
abundance: many
d_gene: TRBD1
v_gene: TRBV10-2
CDR3aa: CASRGTGGLDTEAFF
CDR3nt: TGCGCCAGCAGGGGGACAGGGGGGTTGGACACTGAAGCTTTCTTT

j_gene: TRBJ2-1
abundance: NA
d_gene: TRBD2
v_gene: TRBV11-1
CDR3aa: CASSLVSGLAGGPYNEQFF
CDR3nt: TGTGCCAGCAGCTTAGTTAGCGGACTAGCGGGAGGGCCCTACAATGAGCAGTTCTTC